The present entry profiles one T cell receptor (beta chain) with its context. V was cut by 7 bases and J by 7 bases, with 7 bases left in between. This CDR3 is built from 10 residues. Germline assignment: CDR1 SNHLY and CDR2 FYNNEI. The record originates from a study of blood T cells in healthy people across ages. Combining a sample-barcoded 5' primer with a J-beta primer mix, a second PCR ran for about 6 to 12 cycles. Every cDNA molecule bore a tag from a template-switch adaptor containing 12 random nucleotides. TCRdb ran MiXCR on the 5' RACE reads and lists one entry per CDR3 protein. The data contain 730,000 or so distinct CDR3 sequences, roughly two fifths of them seen just once; the ten biggest clones take up approximately 22%. Donors were healthy Caucasian individuals from Russia aged about 6 to 100. Researchers collected ten milliliters of peripheral blood from every single donor.

V and J are TRBV2 and TRBJ1-1; D not certain. This TCR was sampled from a woman aged 60-75 years in good health. What was sequenced was blood. CDR3 sequence reads: CASISIEAFF. The CDR3 nucleotides read TGTGCCAGCATATCTATTGAAGCTTTCTTT.